These 16 T cell receptor beta chains came from one sample sequenced in a study of blood T cells in healthy people across ages. PCR was performed a second time for roughly 6 to 12 cycles using a sample-barcoded 5' primer and a J-beta primer mix. MiXCR, applied by TCRdb to the 5' RACE reads, yields one record per CDR3 protein. This table has 700,000 to 850,000 distinct CDR3 sequences, about 34% appearing once. The sequencing sample was made of blood. The origin of the receptors is a man between 18 and 35 years old in good health.

The chain employs TRBV20-1 and TRBJ2-3, with TRBD2 identical over 9 bases. The germline V gene has CDR1 DFQATT and CDR2 SNEGSKA (reference sequence). The CDR3 is 17 amino acids. The V gene end was trimmed by 1 base and the J gene end by 2 bases; junction bases not matched to a gene: 10. The DNA of the CDR3 is TGCAGTGCTAGAGGACTAGCGGAACGGAGGTTCACAGATACGCAGTATTTT. Translating gives CSARGLAERRFTDTQYF.

This clonotype was observed at least ten times. The genes are TRBV12-3 or TRBV12-4 and TRBJ2-3; D remains ambiguous. This CDR3 region has 13 residues. V lost 3 bases and J lost 5, with 9 bases in between. CDR3 amino acids: CASSLELGDTQYF. CDR3 sequence (DNA): TGTGCCAGCAGTTTGGAGCTAGGAGATACGCAGTATTTT.

This clonotype has just a few counts. The chain joins TRBV12-3 or TRBV12-4 to TRBJ1-2; 9 positions match TRBD1. V gave up 5 bases and J gave up 7 bases; unmatched junction bases: 5. This CDR3 is built from 13 residues. The chain's CDR3 is CASSVTGGSGYTF. The CDR3 DNA sequence: TGTGCCAGCAGTGTCACAGGGGGCAGTGGCTACACCTTC.

This clonotype was seen ten or more times. The chain is built from TRBV6-2 or TRBV6-3 and TRBJ1-5; TRBD1 might be the D (5 bases). This CDR3 contains 14 residues. Germline CDR1 MNHEY, CDR2 SVGEGT. Trimming pared 2 bases from V and 6 bases from J, leaving 11 bases between. CDR3 protein: CASSYLGTSQPQHF. For the CDR3, the DNA is TGTGCCAGCAGTTACCTGGGGACGAGTCAGCCCCAGCATTTT.

Worth noting for this clonotype: Likely a read error: the CDR3 ends without its conserved phenylalanine or tryptophan. The V and J genes are TRBV4-2 and TRBJ2-7; no clear D. CDR1 and CDR2 from the germline V gene are LGHNA and YNFKEQ. The CDR3 loop spans 12 amino acids. V lost 3 bases, J lost 4 bases, and 7 bases lay in between. The CDR3 DNA sequence: TGTGCCAGCAGCCAGACTCGGTACGAGCAGTACCTC. As protein: CASSQTRYEQYL.

In its sample, this clonotype was seen many times. The V and J genes are TRBV12-3 or TRBV12-4 and TRBJ2-1; 7 bases are shared with TRBD2. The CDR3 is 16 residues long. Trimming at V came to 7 bases and at J to 7 bases, leaving 16 bases not matched to a gene. The CDR3: CASKLGTGGIGNEQFF. The CDR3 DNA reads TGTGCCAGCAAACTCGGAACGGGGGGAATCGGAAATGAGCAGTTCTTC.

This clonotype has more than one count but fewer than ten. CDR3 DNA: TGTGCCAGCAGTTTAGCCGGTGGGCCCCCGAACACCGGGGAGCTGTTTTTT. Translated, it gives CASSLAGGPPNTGELFF. This chain links TRBV12-3 or TRBV12-4 with TRBJ2-2; D not certain. This CDR3 comprises 17 residues. The V gene lost 0 bases and the J gene lost 0 bases, with 11 bases spanning the gap.

The sample holds a few counts of this clonotype. The rearrangement joins TRBV15 to TRBJ2-1; D ambiguous. Germline V gene lookup returns CDR1 LNHNV and CDR2 YYDKDF (reference sequence). The CDR3 loop spans 14 amino acids. V gave up 5 bases and J gave up 0 bases, with 8 bases separating them. The CDR3: CATSLGYSYNEQFF. The CDR3, as DNA: TGTGCCACCAGCCTGGGCTACTCCTACAATGAGCAGTTCTTC.

This clonotype showed up just a few times. The chain employs TRBV4-3 and TRBJ2-1, with 10 bases that match TRBD2. Germline loops: CDR1 LGHNA, CDR2 YSLEER. The CDR3 is 16 amino acids. With V trimmed by 8 bases and J by 0 bases, 7 bases remained unmatched. DNA of the CDR3: TGCGCCAGCGCCGGGCTAGCGGGGGACTCCTACAATGAGCAGTTCTTC. This codes for CASAGLAGDSYNEQFF.

This clonotype was counted between two and nine times. CDR3 amino acids: CATGGNSYEQYF. The CDR3 DNA reads as TGTGCCACCGGTGGCAACTCCTACGAGCAGTACTTC. The chain uses TRBV15 and TRBJ2-7; no reliable D call. The V gene lost 8 bases and the J gene lost 0 bases, with 8 bases spanning the gap. CDR1 and CDR2 (germline): LNHNV, YYDKDF (reference sequence). This CDR3 is built from 12 residues.

This clonotype was found a few times. The chain combines TRBV16 with TRBJ2-3, with D perhaps assigned TRBD1 or TRBD2 (6 bases each). The CDR3 has 14 residues. CDR1 is KGHSY, CDR2 FQNENV, per germline. The germline V and J ends were trimmed by 5 bases and 0 bases, with 9 bases remaining between them. CDR3 nucleotide sequence: TGTGCCAGCAGCAAGGGGGGCAGCACAGATACGCAGTATTTT. Translation gives CASSKGGSTDTQYF.

This clonotype was detected many times. In DNA form, the CDR3 reads TGTGCCATCAGTGAGTCGCGGGCCTCGGGGGCCAACGTCCTGACTTTC. Amino acid sequence: CAISESRASGANVLTF. The chain joins TRBV10-3 to TRBJ2-6; D possibly corresponds to TRBD2 (5 bases). V lost 0 bases and J lost 4, with 10 bases in between. The CDR3 has 16 residues. Germline V gene data show CDR1 as ENHRY and CDR2 as SYGVKD.

The genes are TRBV7-9 and TRBJ1-6, with a possible D match to TRBD1 (5 bases). CDR1 SEHNR and CDR2 FQNEAQ come from the germline V gene (reference sequence). This CDR3 region has 17 residues. The V end lost 5 bases, the J end lost 14 bases, and 28 bases lay between the germline ends. Here the CDR3 DNA reads TGTGCCAGCAGCCTGCTTGGGGGGACGGGTAGCAATAGTGCCCTCCACTTT. Its protein product is CASSLLGGTGSNSALHF.

There are a few counts of this clonotype. This chain connects TRBV2 to TRBJ2-1; D might be TRBD2 (6 bases). V was trimmed by 7 bases and J by 8 bases, leaving 18 bases between them. This CDR3 has 14 residues. CDR1 SNHLY and CDR2 FYNNEI come from the germline V gene. CDR3 in amino acids: CASTEARGFDEQFF. DNA for the CDR3: TGTGCCAGCACCGAAGCCCGGGGGTTCGATGAGCAGTTCTTC.

This chain uses TRBV5-1 with TRBJ2-1; D not certain. The germline V gene encodes CDR1 SGHRS and CDR2 YFSETQ. The CDR3 runs 16 residues. Between the trimmed V and J ends, which lost 0 bases and 1 base, there was a span of 11 bases. CDR3: CASSLGGLRSYNEQFF. As DNA, the CDR3 is TGCGCCAGCAGCTTGGGGGGATTGAGGTCCTACAATGAGCAGTTCTTC. The entire variable domain, with the rest obtained from reference TRBV5-1 and TRBJ2-1, is as follows: KAGVTQTPRYLIKTRGQQVTLSCSPISGHRSVSWYQQTPGQGLQFLFEYFSETQRNKGNFPGRFSGRQFSNSRSEMNVSTLELGDSALYLCASSLGGLRSYNEQFFGPGTRLTVL.

This clonotype was picked up many times. The genes are TRBV28 and TRBJ2-1; D gene ambiguous. The germline gives CDR1 MDHEN, CDR2 SYDVKM. Trimming stripped 2 bases from V and 5 bases from J, with 7 bases between. The CDR3 has 13 amino acids. CDR3 coding DNA: TGTGCCAGCAGTTTAGAGACCAACAATGAGCAGTTCTTC. As protein: CASSLETNNEQFF.